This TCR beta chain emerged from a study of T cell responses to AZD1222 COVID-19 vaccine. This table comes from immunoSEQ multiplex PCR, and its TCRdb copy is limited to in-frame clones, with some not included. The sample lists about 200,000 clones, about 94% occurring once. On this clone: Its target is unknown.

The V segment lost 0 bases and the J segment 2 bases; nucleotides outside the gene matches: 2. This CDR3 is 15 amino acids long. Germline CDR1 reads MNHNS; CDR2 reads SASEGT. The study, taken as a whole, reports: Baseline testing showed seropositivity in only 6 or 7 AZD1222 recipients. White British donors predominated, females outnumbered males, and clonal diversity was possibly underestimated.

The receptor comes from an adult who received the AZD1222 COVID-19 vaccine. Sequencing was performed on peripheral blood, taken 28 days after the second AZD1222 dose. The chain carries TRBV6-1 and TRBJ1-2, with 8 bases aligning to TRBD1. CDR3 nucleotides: TGTGCCAGCAGTGAAGCCAGACAGGGGAACTATGGCTACACCTTC. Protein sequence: CASSEARQGNYGYTF.